One TCR beta chain is described in this entry. Antigen unknown. This entry is derived from a study of T cells after posttransplantation cyclophosphamide. Findings and caveats of the study: Donor-recipient repertoire similarity was low at 1-2 months, rising over year one. Recipient CMV seropositivity and CMV reactivation strongly tracked TRB clonality. Blood and skin or GI T cell repertoires showed limited TRB overlap.

The repertoire was sequenced with immunoSEQ multiplex PCR; TCRdb's copy has only in-frame clones and lacks some. The sample holds a few thousand clones, 70% to 85% seen once. A marrow graft followed busulfan-fludarabine conditioning, with cyclophosphamide on days +3 and +4. Specimen: CD4+ T cells sorted from blood, collected roughly 340 days after allogeneic stem cell transplant with posttransplant cyclophosphamide. This TCR came from a male patient aged 50 or older who received an allogeneic stem cell transplant from a related donor and was CMV-positive. The graft donor may have contributed some T cells.

CDR3 coding DNA: TGTGCCAGCAGTTTGGCAGGGCATTCACCCCTCCACTTT. This gives the protein CASSLAGHSPLHF. This sequence joins TRBV27 and TRBJ1-6; maybe TRBD1 (5 bases). The germline V gene encodes CDR1 MNHEY and CDR2 SMNVEV (reference sequence). Deletions cut 3 bases from V and 8 bases from J, with 8 bases between. CDR3 size: 13 residues.